The 15 T cell receptor beta chains in this list originate from one sample, sequenced in a study of cytomegalovirus exposure and HLA in healthy donors. Use of 60 Vbeta and 13 Jbeta primers characterized the PCR. This table comes from immunoSEQ multiplex PCR, and its TCRdb copy is limited to in-frame clones, with some not included. The sample carries about 93,000 clones, around 78% recorded once. Specimen: PBMCs. These receptors were collected from a man between 25 and 39 years old in good health and CMV-seronegative.

This clone was observed a few times. The chain links TRBV5-1 to TRBJ1-4; D is unclear. V was cut by 4 bases and J by 7 bases, with 14 bases left in between. Germline lookup yields CDR1 SGHRS and CDR2 YFSETQ. The CDR3 totals 14 residues. The CDR3 DNA reads TGCGCCAGCAGCCCGGGGAGGGAGGGTGAAAAACTGTTTTTT. Its protein product is CASSPGREGEKLFF.

The chain has TRBV28 and TRBJ1-5, with 11 bases aligning to TRBD1. Germline assignment: CDR1 MDHEN and CDR2 SYDVKM. The CDR3 spans 18 residues. V dropped 0 bases and J dropped 1; count of bases not matched to a gene: 5. CDR3 loop: CASSLWRGQGASNQPQHF. The CDR3 DNA is TGTGCCAGCAGTTTATGGCGAGGACAGGGGGCCAGCAATCAGCCCCAGCATTTT.

Concerning this clone: An end of the junction differs from the germline gene, which may be a read error. The gene calls are TRBV7-9 and TRBJ1-1; D unclear. Germline values: CDR1 SEHNR, CDR2 FQNEAQ (reference sequence). The CDR3 loop spans 12 amino acids. The CDR3 protein is CSSSPDTDEAFF. CDR3 nucleotides: TGTTCCAGCAGCCCCGACACGGATGAAGCTTTCTTT. Full variable domain (rest looked up from reference TRBV7-9 and TRBJ1-1): DTGVSQNPRHKITKRGQNVTFRCDPISEHNRLYWYRQTLGQGPEFLTYFQNEAQLEKSRLLSDRFSAERPKGSFSTLEIQRTEQGDSAMYLCSSSPDTDEAFFGQGTRLTVV.

The chain has TRBV5-1 and TRBJ1-2; a possible D gene is TRBD1 (6 bases). V shed 3 bases and J shed 6 bases, with 12 bases lying between them. The CDR3 runs to 13 residues. Germline V lookup: CDR1 SGHRS, CDR2 YFSETQ. This CDR3 is CASSSPSGDGYTF. The DNA of the CDR3 is TGCGCCAGCAGCTCCCCTTCAGGGGATGGCTACACCTTC.

This clone was detected only once. The V and J genes are TRBV4-1 and TRBJ2-1, with D possibly TRBD1 on 6 matching bases. Germline CDR1 reads MGHRA; CDR2 reads YSYEKL. Trimming cost V 4 bases and J 2 bases, with 15 bases left between them. This CDR3 has 16 residues. The CDR3 here is CASSLHRDVPYNEQFF. DNA for the CDR3: TGCGCCAGCAGCCTCCACAGGGATGTCCCCTACAATGAGCAGTTCTTC.

The chain is built from TRBV27 and TRBJ2-5; TRBD2 matches at 8 bases. Per the germline V gene, CDR1 is MNHEY and CDR2 is SMNVEV (reference sequence). V gave up 5 bases and J gave up 5 bases; unmatched junction bases: 10. The CDR3 is 15 amino acids. The CDR3, as DNA: TGTGCCAGCAGTCTAGTAGCGGGATCCCTGGAGACCCAGTACTTC. Translation gives CASSLVAGSLETQYF.

This clone was counted only a few times. This chain uses TRBV13 with TRBJ2-1, with D possibly TRBD2 on 6 matching bases. CDR3 length: 13 residues. Between the trimmed V and J ends, which lost 5 bases and 6 bases, there was a span of 11 bases. The germline V gene encodes CDR1 PRHDT and CDR2 FYEKMQ (reference sequence). CDR3 sequence: CASSAWDFNEQFF. The CDR3 DNA sequence: TGTGCCAGCAGCGCCTGGGACTTCAATGAGCAGTTCTTC.

The chain couples TRBV6-5 to TRBJ2-7; TRBD1 matches at 8 bases. Germline V lookup: CDR1 MNHEY, CDR2 SVGAGI. With 0 bases clipped from V and 5 bases from J, the junction kept 0 bases outside the gene matches. The CDR3 covers 13 residues. The CDR3 is CASSYSTGDEQYF. For the CDR3, the DNA is TGTGCCAGCAGTTACTCGACAGGGGACGAGCAGTACTTC.

The chain recombines TRBV27 with TRBJ2-1, with 10 positions matching TRBD2. CDR3 size: 18 residues. Trimming at V came to 2 bases and at J to 3 bases, leaving 10 bases not matched to a gene. Germline loops: CDR1 MNHEY, CDR2 SMNVEV (reference sequence). The CDR3 nucleotides are TGTGCCAGCAGTTTAGTTACTAGCGGGAACCCCCTCTACAATGAGCAGTTCTTC. This codes for CASSLVTSGNPLYNEQFF.

This rearrangement joins TRBV27 to TRBJ1-6, with a possible D match to TRBD1 (5 bases). The V and J ends lost 2 bases and 0 bases respectively, with 14 bases between them. Germline V gives CDR1 MNHEY, CDR2 SMNVEV (reference sequence). This CDR3 has 18 residues. The CDR3 reads CASSLRSDMSSYNSPLHF. The CDR3 DNA is TGTGCCAGCAGTTTACGGTCGGACATGAGCTCCTATAATTCACCCCTCCACTTT.

The chain is built from TRBV28 and TRBJ2-5; D not resolved. From germline, CDR1 is MDHEN and CDR2 SYDVKM. The CDR3 covers 14 residues. DNA of the CDR3: TGTGCTACAGCAATAATACAGAGTAGGGAGACCCAGTACTTC. Protein: CATAIIQSRETQYF.

J is TRBJ2-3 and V is TRBV7-6, with D possibly TRBD2 on 5 matching bases. Trimming took 2 bases from V and 3 from J, leaving 9 bases between them. Germline values: CDR1 SGHVS, CDR2 FNYEAQ. This CDR3 is built from 14 residues. The CDR3 nucleotides are TGTGCCAGCAGCTTAACTTGGGAGACAGATACGCAGTATTTT. The encoded protein is CASSLTWETDTQYF.

This rearrangement joins TRBV19 to TRBJ2-7; D possibly corresponds to TRBD1 (6 bases). This CDR3 region has 15 residues. Looked up from germline, CDR1 is LNHDA and CDR2 is SQIVND (reference sequence). The V and J ends lost 3 bases and 1 base respectively, with 13 bases between them. CDR3 sequence (DNA): TGTGCCAGTAGTATCTCAGAAACAGGGTCCTACGAGCAGTACTTC. Translating it yields CASSISETGSYEQYF.

The chain carries TRBV14 and TRBJ2-1, with a tentative D call TRBD2 (5 bases). The V gene lost 1 base and the J gene lost 0 bases, with 7 bases spanning the gap. Germline CDR1 and CDR2: SGHDN and FVKESK. The CDR3 extends over 15 amino acids. The CDR3 nucleotides are TGTGCCAGCAGCCAAGTAGGGAGCTCCTACAATGAGCAGTTCTTC. Translating it yields CASSQVGSSYNEQFF.

This clone was observed a single time. This sequence joins TRBV7-9 and TRBJ2-5; D is possibly TRBD1 (6 bases). The CDR3 runs to 14 residues. Germline CDR1 reads SEHNR; CDR2 reads FQNEAQ (reference sequence). V lost 1 base and J lost 4, with 10 bases in between. In DNA form, the CDR3 reads TGTGCCAGCAGCTTAGTAGAGGGGGTAGAGACCCAGTACTTC. Translating it yields CASSLVEGVETQYF.